Sequencing of this TCR beta chain was carried out in a study of human T cells and chemical hapten exposure. Remarks on this clonotype: Its specificity is unknown.

V lost 1 base and J lost 5; bases outside the gene matches: 10. The CDR3 covers 16 residues. Germline CDR1 and CDR2: LGHNA and YSLEER. Time point in this sample: healthy volunteer bleed at 6 weeks. The authors' total RNA extraction used unfractionated whole blood. The library tagged each cDNA molecule with unique molecular identifiers. In the study's own analysis: TCR counts had a median of about 99,000 per sample and spanned roughly 23,224 to 690,600. TCRdb re-analysed the RACE reads in MiXCR, keeping a single row per CDR3 protein. These V and J calls originate from TCRdb's pipeline instead of the authors' own analysis. The sample has 50,000 to 70,000 distinct CDR3 sequences, approximately 6.5% seen once. General study points: The study found that DPC sensitization did not change TCRs above 1 in 1000 frequency.

The material sequenced was whole blood. J is TRBJ1-1 and V is TRBV4-3; 7 bases fit TRBD1. The receptor was derived from a female donor in good health. Some clones in this sample may be carry-over from other donors' samples. CDR3 coding DNA: TGCGCCAGCAGCCAAGTAAGAATACAGGGGAGAACTGAAGCTTTCTTT. This codes for CASSQVRIQGRTEAFF.